This T cell receptor (beta chain) originates from a study of blood T cell repertoires in COVID-19. Overall study context: COVID-19 samples from acute and convalescent phases originated in the United States, Italy and Spain. The analysed material was cDNA or gDNA that came from T cells, B-cell-depleted T cells, or PBMCs.

Per the germline V gene, CDR1 is LNHDA and CDR2 is SQIVND (reference sequence). The CDR3 sequence is 14 residues long. Trimming shortened V by 8 bases and J by 0 bases, and 8 bases separated the two germline ends. Study processing details: Nucleated cell counts were estimated from reference gene primer amplification. TCRdb keeps only in-frame clones here, not all; method: immunoSEQ multiplex PCR. Clonal size and the V and J genes are those of that table, whereas D and trimming came from the DNA. The table lists about 270,000 clones, around nine tenths of them singletons. Material for sequencing was peripheral blood. This TCR derives from a woman aged 60-75 years who had recovered from COVID-19. The J gene is TRBJ1-6, the V gene TRBV19; D gene ambiguous. CDR3 DNA sequence: TGTGCCAGTGCCCTGAGCTCCTATAATTCACCCCTCCACTTT. Residues: CASALSSYNSPLHF.